This entry features one TCR beta chain sequence. Its antigen is unidentified. A TCRbeta library incorporating unique molecular identifiers was prepared. In TCRdb, the PCR reads were re-called with MiXCR into one record per CDR3 protein. The sample records 250,000 to 350,000 distinct CDR3 sequences, approximately 23% being singletons. The CDR3 totals 14 residues. The germline CDR1 and CDR2 sequences are SQVTM and ANQGSEA. The V gene end was trimmed by 6 bases and the J gene end by 10 bases; junction bases not matched to a gene: 11. This specimen belongs to a study of T-cell reconstitution after alpha-beta-depleted transplantation in children. Study-wide points: A year had passed since transplant, and T-cell counts and diversity by then came mostly from newly produced T cells. It was surviving recipient T cells and thymic progenitors that gave some patients high TCRbeta diversity at day 60.

The TCR was taken from a male patient younger than 18 who had a stem cell transplant for acute lymphoblastic leukemia, so the T cells may come from the graft donor. The chain employs TRBV29-1 and TRBJ2-1; TRBD2 matches at 11 bases. This specimen was PBMCs, mostly from graft donor cells, taken 180 days after TCRalphabeta/CD19-depleted stem cell transplant. The CDR3 coding sequence is TGCAGCGTCCCCCGTTGGCTAGCGGGAGGCGAGCAGTTCTTC. Its translation: CSVPRWLAGGEQFF.